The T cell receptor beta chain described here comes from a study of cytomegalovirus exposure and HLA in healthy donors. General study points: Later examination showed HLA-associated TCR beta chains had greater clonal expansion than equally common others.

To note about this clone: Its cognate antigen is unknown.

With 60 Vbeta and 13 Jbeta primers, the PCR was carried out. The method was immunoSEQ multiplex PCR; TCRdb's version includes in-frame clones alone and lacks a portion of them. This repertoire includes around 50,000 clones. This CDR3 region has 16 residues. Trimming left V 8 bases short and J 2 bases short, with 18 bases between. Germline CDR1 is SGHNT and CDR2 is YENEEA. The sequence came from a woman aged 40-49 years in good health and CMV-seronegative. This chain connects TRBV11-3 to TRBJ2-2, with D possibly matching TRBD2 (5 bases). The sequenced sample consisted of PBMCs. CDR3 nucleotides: TGTGCCAGCCAGTCTATGGGAGCCGCTAACACCGGGGAGCTGTTTTTT. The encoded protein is CASQSMGAANTGELFF.